Shown below are 19 T cell receptor beta chains from a single sample sequenced in a study of cytomegalovirus exposure and HLA in healthy donors. The study ran its PCR with 60 Vbeta and 13 Jbeta primers. This table comes from immunoSEQ multiplex PCR, and its TCRdb copy is limited to in-frame clones, with some not included. The repertoire holds about 100,000 clones, with around 80% as singletons. The sequenced material came from PBMCs. The receptors stem from a woman aged 45 to 65 in good health and CMV-seropositive.

The chain combines TRBV30 with TRBJ2-7; D uncertain. The CDR3 has 13 amino acids. CDR1 is GTSNPN, CDR2 SVGIG, per germline (reference sequence). Trimming stripped 3 bases from V and 0 bases from J, with 9 bases between. CDR3 sequence reads: CAWRVGASYEQYF. The CDR3 DNA sequence: TGTGCCTGGAGAGTCGGTGCCTCCTACGAGCAGTACTTC.

This chain links TRBV4-1 with TRBJ1-5, with 10 bases that match TRBD1. V was clipped by 7 bases and J by 5 bases; unmatched bases: 8. CDR3 length: 15 residues. The V gene's germline CDR1 is MGHRA and CDR2 YSYEKL. The CDR3 loop reads CASTERDRGDQPQHF. The DNA of the CDR3 is TGCGCCAGCACCGAACGGGACAGGGGAGATCAGCCCCAGCATTTT.

This sequence joins TRBV2 and TRBJ2-7; tentatively, D is TRBD1 (6 bases). V was cut by 4 bases and J by 2 bases, with 9 bases left in between. The germline CDR1 and CDR2 sequences are SNHLY and FYNNEI. This CDR3 is built from 13 residues. CDR3 nucleotides: TGTGCCAGCAGTGGTGACAGGACCTACGAGCAGTACTTC. This sequence encodes CASSGDRTYEQYF.

This sequence joins TRBV4-2 and TRBJ1-1; a possible D gene is TRBD1 (5 bases). The CDR3 contains 16 residues. The germline CDR1 and CDR2 sequences are LGHNA and YNFKEQ. The V end lost 0 bases, the J end lost 0 bases, and 11 bases lay between the germline ends. The CDR3 is CASSQETGGMNTEAFF. CDR3 in DNA: TGTGCCAGCAGCCAAGAAACCGGGGGGATGAACACTGAAGCTTTCTTT.

Here the CDR3 reads CASTPGTAVLGNTIYF. The CDR3 region has the DNA TGTGCCAGTACGCCTGGGACTGCTGTTCTCGGAAACACCATATATTTT. V and J are TRBV19 and TRBJ1-3; the D gene is possibly TRBD1 (5 bases). This CDR3 region has 16 residues. CDR1 is LNHDA, CDR2 SQIVND, per germline (reference sequence). Trimming took off 7 bases at V and 4 bases at J, with 20 bases between the two ends. Based on the CDR3 plus reference TRBV19 and TRBJ1-3, the full variable domain is DGGITQSPKYLFRKEGQNVTLSCEQNLNHDAMYWYRQDPGQGLRLIYYSQIVNDFQKGDIAEGYSVSREKKESFPLTVTSAQKNPTAFYLCASTPGTAVLGNTIYFGEGSWLTVV.

DNA for the CDR3: TGTGCCAGCATTAAAGCAGGGACACATCCCTACGAGCAGTACTTC. Residues: CASIKAGTHPYEQYF. The chain is built from TRBV6-1 and TRBJ2-7, with D possibly matching TRBD1 (6 bases). Germline CDR1 and CDR2: MNHNS and SASEGT. The CDR3 spans 15 residues. V lost 7 bases, J lost 2 bases, and 18 bases lay in between.

The chain links TRBV4-1 to TRBJ2-3; possible D gene TRBD1, 6 bases. Between the trimmed V and J ends, which lost 1 base and 2 bases, there was a span of 13 bases. Germline assignment: CDR1 MGHRA and CDR2 YSYEKL. The CDR3 extends over 16 amino acids. The CDR3 loop reads CASSQARDTYTDTQYF. The CDR3 DNA sequence: TGCGCCAGCAGCCAAGCCCGGGACACCTACACAGATACGCAGTATTTT.

The chain employs TRBV29-1 and TRBJ2-7, with D maybe TRBD1 (5 bases). This CDR3 is built from 13 residues. In germline, CDR1 is SQVTM, CDR2 ANQGSEA. V lost 1 base, J lost 4 bases, and 11 bases lay in between. CDR3 sequence reads: CSVEAGLQYEQYF. CDR3 bases: TGCAGCGTTGAAGCAGGGCTCCAATACGAGCAGTACTTC.

V and J are TRBV11-3 and TRBJ1-1, with D unclear. The germline V gene has CDR1 SGHNT and CDR2 YENEEA. The CDR3 spans 13 residues. V lost 1 base and J lost 4, with 7 bases in between. The CDR3 region has the DNA TGTGCCAGCAGCTTAGGGCGGGGCACTGAAGCTTTCTTT. It specifies CASSLGRGTEAFF.

The V and J genes are TRBV6-1 and TRBJ1-1, with D possibly matching TRBD1 (5 bases). The CDR3 is 13 amino acids. Trimming cost V 6 bases and J 0 bases, with 8 bases left between them. Germline-derived CDR1 and CDR2 are MNHNS and SASEGT. The CDR3 DNA is TGTGCCAGCAGAGACAGACTGAACACTGAAGCTTTCTTT. Translation gives CASRDRLNTEAFF.

This rearrangement joins TRBV12-5 to TRBJ2-5; 15 bases are shared with TRBD2. This CDR3 comprises 17 residues. Germline-derived CDR1 and CDR2 are LGHNT and FRNRAP. With 5 bases clipped from V and 4 bases from J, the junction kept 8 bases outside the gene matches. CDR3 nucleotide sequence: TGTGCTAGTGGTCCCGGACTAGCGGGGGGGTGGGGAGAGACCCAGTACTTC. Its translation: CASGPGLAGGWGETQYF.

The genes are TRBV10-3 and TRBJ2-5; 9 nucleotides agree with TRBD2. The CDR3 is 16 amino acids. Germline assignment: CDR1 ENHRY and CDR2 SYGVKD. V shed 4 bases and J 2 bases; nucleotides not matched to a gene: 8. DNA for the CDR3: TGTGCCATCAGTGGGGCTAGCGGGGCTATACAAGAGACCCAGTACTTC. It codes for CAISGASGAIQETQYF.

This clone was counted a single time. The gene calls are TRBV18 and TRBJ2-6; 7 positions match TRBD1. Trimming removed 1 base from V and 1 base from J; junction bases left unmatched: 13. The CDR3 runs 20 residues. The germline gives CDR1 KGHSH, CDR2 LQKENI. The CDR3 reads CASSPLRTGAGLSGANVLTF. The CDR3 bases are TGTGCCAGCTCACCACTAAGGACAGGAGCTGGTCTGTCTGGGGCCAACGTCCTGACTTTC.

Notes on this clone: The same CDR3 arises from other DNA sequences in this sample as well. The chain has TRBV7-9 and TRBJ1-4; 7 nucleotides match TRBD1. This CDR3 region has 14 residues. CDR1 and CDR2 (germline): SEHNR, FQNEAQ (reference sequence). Unmatched junction bases numbered 5, after V lost 2 bases and J lost 8 bases. The CDR3 DNA is TGTGCCAGCAGCTTAAGACAGGGAAGCGAAAAACTGTTTTTT. This sequence encodes CASSLRQGSEKLFF.

The chain couples TRBV27 to TRBJ2-1, with unresolved D. V lost 6 bases and J 6 bases, leaving 6 bases between the germline ends. The CDR3 covers 11 residues. Germline CDR1 MNHEY, CDR2 SMNVEV (reference sequence). The CDR3 loop reads CASRRANEQFF. The CDR3 bases are TGTGCCAGCAGGAGAGCCAATGAGCAGTTCTTC.

The rearrangement links TRBV7-9 to TRBJ2-4, with 7 positions matching TRBD2. Germline V CDR1 and CDR2: SEHNR, FQNEAQ (reference sequence). The V gene end was trimmed by 4 bases and the J gene end by 6 bases; junction bases not matched to a gene: 3. The length of the CDR3 is 13 residues. The CDR3 here is CASSWSGGNIQYF. The CDR3 DNA is TGTGCCAGCAGCTGGTCGGGGGGAAACATTCAGTACTTC.

This chain uses TRBV9 with TRBJ2-1; D is undetermined. This CDR3 has 13 amino acids. Germline values: CDR1 SGDLS, CDR2 YYNGEE. The V end lost 2 bases, the J end lost 0 bases, and 3 bases lay between the germline ends. The DNA of the CDR3 is TGTGCCAGCAGCGTCGGCTCCTACAATGAGCAGTTCTTC. Encoded protein: CASSVGSYNEQFF.

The chain combines TRBV7-8 with TRBJ1-5, with D possibly being TRBD1 (6 bases). This CDR3 comprises 18 residues. CDR1 SGHVS and CDR2 FQNEAQ come from the germline V gene. V was pared by 2 bases and J by 1 base, with 18 bases between. The CDR3 region has the DNA TGTGCCAGCAGCTTAATCCGCCGACAGGTCCAGAGCAATCAGCCCCAGCATTTT. This codes for CASSLIRRQVQSNQPQHF.

The chain couples TRBV6-5 to TRBJ2-7, with TRBD2 as a possible D gene (6 bases). The ends were cut back, 5 bases at V and 2 bases at J, with 10 bases in the middle. Germline CDR1 MNHEY, CDR2 SVGAGI. This CDR3 is built from 13 residues. The CDR3 region has the DNA TGTGCCAGCAGTCCCGGGAGCACCTACGAGCAGTACTTC. This sequence encodes CASSPGSTYEQYF.